The entry below describes one TCR beta chain. Its target is unknown. cDNA libraries for TCR alpha and TCR beta, carrying sample barcodes and UMIs, came from 5'RACE with constant-segment primers. TCRdb re-derived calls from the 5' RACE reads in MiXCR, one entry per CDR3 protein. This repertoire shows about 310,000 distinct CDR3 sequences, more than 15% found once; its top ten account for 22%. The record originates from a study of T-cell memory formation after mild COVID-19. Germline V CDR1 and CDR2: SGHRS, YFSETQ. The CDR3 length is 15 residues. V lost 9 bases and J lost 1; bases outside the gene matches: 7. Study-level results: Of the contracting clones, CD4+ ones lay mainly in CM and EM, and CD8+ ones in EMRA.

The sequencing input was PBMCs or a T cell subset sorted from them (not recorded which). This clonotype originated in a young man who had mild COVID-19 (a few samples of this study predate the infection). Cell type and time point are not known. The V gene is TRBV5-1, the J gene TRBJ2-3; 11 nucleotides match TRBD2. CDR3 sequence reads: CATRILAGGTDTQYF. As DNA, the CDR3 is TGCGCCACAAGGATACTAGCGGGGGGCACAGATACGCAGTATTTT. The full variable domain, completed using reference TRBV5-1 and TRBJ2-3, is KAGVTQTPRYLIKTRGQQVTLSCSPISGHRSVSWYQQTPGQGLQFLFEYFSETQRNKGNFPGRFSGRQFSNSRSEMNVSTLELGDSALYLCATRILAGGTDTQYFGPGTRLTVL.